Listed here is a single TCR beta chain. Its antigen is unidentified. Germline V gene data show CDR1 as LNHNV and CDR2 as YYDKDF (reference sequence). The V gene lost 0 bases and the J gene lost 10 bases, with 10 bases spanning the gap. The CDR3 loop spans 13 amino acids. The entry originates in a study of cytomegalovirus exposure and HLA in healthy donors. Study overall: The approximately 720 first-cohort repertoires and the approximately 110 validation repertoires shared the same platform, a later analysis reported. Findings and limits, study-wide: In vitro work confirmed that a few CMV-associated chains recognize CMV antigens.

Only in-frame clones appear in the TCRdb table, and some are missing; sequencing was by immunoSEQ multiplex PCR. The sample yields 150,000 to 250,000 clones, 84% seen once. Sequenced material: PBMCs. The TCR comes from a woman in her twenties or thirties in good health and CMV-seropositive. The V call is TRBV15, the J call TRBJ2-1; D gene ambiguous. The CDR3: CATSRDSGWEQFF. As DNA, the CDR3 is TGTGCCACCAGCAGAGATTCCGGGTGGGAGCAGTTCTTC.